This T cell receptor beta chain was recorded in a study of T cells in Graves' hyperthyroidism and ophthalmopathy (dated by TCRdb to the late 2010s). The study in broad terms: Peripheral blood was collected at initial diagnosis, before any treatment. To identify distinguishing TCR V-J signatures, a discovery cohort of 100 patients was used, comprising some 43 with Graves' ophthalmopathy and around 60 with stable Graves' hyperthyroidism. Whether ophthalmopathy could be predicted prospectively was tested in an independent validation cohort made up of under 20 hyperthyroidism patients plus 17 patients who later progressed to ophthalmopathy. For training and testing, the approximately 92 patients in the discovery cohort were randomly divided in a 7:3 ratio. The study also compared thyroid tissue and blood T-cell repertoires from several Graves' hyperthyroidism patients. Following sampling, methimazole starting at 30 mg daily was given to hyperthyroidism patients, and high-dose intravenous methylprednisolone was given to ophthalmopathy patients. The paper describes TCR Vbeta CDR3 sequencing of 130 to 150 peripheral blood samples, made up of roughly 40 ophthalmopathy patients, over 70 hyperthyroidism patients and 17 progressor patients.

The investigation overall reported the following: Sample size was not statistically predetermined, and blinding of investigators to group allocation was not performed. During validation, the model predicted progression to ophthalmopathy a median of about 5.9 months ahead of onset, with roughly 65% sensitivity and 72% to 80% specificity. A 13 V-J signature model separated ophthalmopathy from stable hyperthyroidism, with approximately 87% sensitivity and 81% to 83% specificity in cross-validation and 80%/75% in testing. Blood samples also contained most of the expanded thyroid clonotypes (frequency above 0.001), which suggests that blood repertoires may reflect thyroid immune responses.

Details on this clonotype: Its antigen remains undetermined. Base qualities were left out, and no much larger clone turns up one base away.

Hyperthyroidism patients were aged 18 to 65 years and newly diagnosed, with disease duration of less than 2 months. Exclusion was applied to patients with uncontrolled infections, other autoimmune diseases, pregnancy or lactation. Diagnoses were based on clinical symptoms, serum thyroxine and TRAb, thyroid ultrasound and orbital computed tomography. Blood from progressor patients was drawn when they were first diagnosed with hyperthyroidism, before any ophthalmopathy symptoms appeared. Ficoll-Paque density gradient centrifugation was used to isolate PBMCs from 10 ml of fresh peripheral blood. Progressor patients were first diagnosed with Graves' hyperthyroidism and then developed ophthalmopathy during follow-up. Trizol reagent was used to extract total RNA, and RNA quality was then checked on an Agilent 2100 Bioanalyzer. The CDR3 goes from the cysteine to the phenylalanine over 15 residues. Kept here is only the CDR3 DNA, which spans 45 bases and is read in frame from base 1. Trimming takes 1 base from V and 0 bases from J, and the germline ends sit 7 bases apart.

The TCR beta CDR3 regions were amplified from RNA transcripts. For the first round of RT-PCR on the TCR CDR3, the HTBI primer set was used together with the Qiagen OneStep RT-PCR kit. Libraries were constructed in a second round of multiplex PCR, after which size selection and purification were performed. The libraries were sequenced on an Illumina HiSeq2000 using paired-end 100 bp reads. Per the original workflow: SOAPnuke was used to process the raw data, throwing out any read that contained adapters or uncalled bases, had a mean Phred below 15, or lacked an exact constant-primer or identifier match. COPE v1.2.5 was used to merge the high-quality paired reads, and each unique nucleotide sequence was defined as a clonotype. MiTCR v1.1 was used to align clonotypes to the IMGT TRBV, TRBD and TRBJ reference segments. Analysis was restricted to V-J combinations with a frequency above 0.0001, which covered roughly 99% of repertoires. A TCS score was defined as the ratio of F50 (clonal expansion) to E x V (chaos), with BLOSUM62-based TCRdist applied between CDR3 peptides within each V-J. Welch's t-statistics and random forest reduced roughly 540 V-J features to under 15, which were used in a naive Bayes classifier (R e1071). TCRdb itself trimmed the public reads at Q25 with fastp, ran MiXCR and retained productive beta chains. Merged by CDR3 protein, the rows form single entries marked with the most common genes and DNA. V and J calls and clone size were set by TCRdb, not the authors. For this sample the table gives 730,000 or so distinct CDR3 sequences, of which roughly a sixth were detected only once. The ten largest clonotypes hold approximately 16% of the sample.

The chain couples TRBV12-3 or TRBV12-4 to TRBJ1-5; a confident D gene designation cannot be given. The sequenced sample was blood. This receptor was obtained from a woman in her forties or fifties with Graves' hyperthyroidism that later progressed to Graves' ophthalmopathy. At the DNA level, the sequence is TGTGCCAGCAGTTTAGGTCCACTTAGCAATCAGCCCCAGCATTTT. Its amino acids are CASSLGPLSNQPQHF.